Below, 23 T cell receptor beta chains from the same sample are listed, as sequenced in a study of blood T cell repertoires in COVID-19. Assay used: immunoSEQ multiplex PCR; TCRdb lists only in-frame clones, some missing. The sample lists fewer than 350,000 clones; around 86% were seen once. Sequenced input: peripheral blood. The receptor source for this set is a woman aged 55-75 years with active or convalescent COVID-19.

V and J are TRBV15 and TRBJ2-7; no clear D. CDR3 length: 14 amino acids. Germline CDR1 reads LNHNV; CDR2 reads YYDKDF (reference sequence). The V end was cut by 2 bases, the J end by 4 bases, with 12 bases between. CDR3 sequence reads: CATSRTAPSYEQYF. As DNA, the CDR3 is TGTGCCACCAGCAGAACAGCCCCATCTTACGAGCAGTACTTC.

V gene TRBV5-1 combines with J gene TRBJ2-2; the match to TRBD1 covers 9 bases. Germline V gene sequence: CDR1 SGHRS, CDR2 YFSETQ. V shed 0 bases, J shed 1 base, and the junction held 10 bases outside the gene matches. The CDR3 is 19 residues long. The CDR3: CASSLGAGTGTGNTGELFF. The CDR3 DNA is TGCGCCAGCAGCTTGGGAGCCGGGACAGGGACCGGGAACACCGGGGAGCTGTTTTTT. The full variable domain, in which reference TRBV5-1 and TRBJ2-2 provide the parts outside the CDR3, is KAGVTQTPRYLIKTRGQQVTLSCSPISGHRSVSWYQQTPGQGLQFLFEYFSETQRNKGNFPGRFSGRQFSNSRSEMNVSTLELGDSALYLCASSLGAGTGTGNTGELFFGEGSRLTVL.

The genes are TRBV6-2 or TRBV6-3 and TRBJ2-3, with D possibly TRBD1 on 5 matching bases. CDR3 size: 16 residues. Trimming removed 2 bases from V and 6 bases from J, with 18 bases in between. Germline CDR1 is MNHEY and CDR2 is SVGEGT. CDR3 sequence reads: CASSYLRQKAADTQYF. In nucleotides, the CDR3 is TGTGCCAGCAGTTACCTTAGACAGAAGGCGGCGGATACGCAGTATTTT.

The rearrangement uses TRBV6-6 and TRBJ2-3; 7 positions agree with TRBD2. Losses at the gene ends were 6 bases for V and 5 bases for J; bases not matched to a gene: 5. The CDR3 consists of 13 residues. Per germline, CDR1 MNHNY and CDR2 SVGAGI (reference sequence). CDR3 DNA sequence: TGTGCCAGCAGGCGGACTAGGGAAGATACGCAGTATTTT. Translated, it gives CASRRTREDTQYF.

This sequence joins TRBV4-1 and TRBJ2-3; possibly TRBD2 for D (7 bases). This CDR3 is 15 amino acids long. The V gene lost 1 base and the J gene lost 5 bases, with 13 bases spanning the gap. CDR1 and CDR2 from the germline V gene are MGHRA and YSYEKL. Here the CDR3 DNA reads TGCGCCAGCAGCCAAGGGGGGCGGGGGCTAGATACGCAGTATTTT. Encoded protein: CASSQGGRGLDTQYF.

The chain joins TRBV9 to TRBJ1-2; 7 nucleotides line up with TRBD1. Looked up from germline, CDR1 is SGDLS and CDR2 is YYNGEE. Trimming at V came to 4 bases and at J to 5 bases, leaving 8 bases not matched to a gene. This CDR3 comprises 14 residues. CDR3 protein: CASSQEGGAYGYTF. CDR3 sequence (DNA): TGTGCCAGCAGCCAGGAAGGGGGCGCGTATGGCTACACCTTC.

The chain is built from TRBV9 and TRBJ1-1, with a weak D call TRBD1 (6 bases). The CDR3 is 17 amino acids. CDR1 is SGDLS and CDR2 is YYNGEE in the germline V gene. V lost 4 bases and J 4 bases, leaving 23 bases between the germline ends. The CDR3 spells CASSSKGGEREGTEAFF. CDR3 coding DNA: TGTGCCAGCAGCTCCAAGGGGGGGGAGCGCGAGGGCACTGAAGCTTTCTTT.

The V call is TRBV6-2 or TRBV6-3, the J call TRBJ2-7; D remains unclear. The germline CDR1 and CDR2 sequences are MNHEY and SVGEGT. Trimming pared 0 bases from V and 0 bases from J, leaving 12 bases between. The length of the CDR3 is 16 residues. The CDR3 loop reads CASSYSNRTFSYEQYF. The CDR3 DNA reads TGTGCCAGCAGTTACTCGAACCGTACTTTCTCCTACGAGCAGTACTTC.

The chain's CDR3 is CASSLGWDRQNRNTEAFF. The CDR3 DNA reads TGCGCCAGCAGCTTGGGTTGGGACAGGCAAAACCGGAACACTGAAGCTTTCTTT. The rearrangement joins TRBV5-1 to TRBJ1-1, with TRBD1 matching 8 bases. V lost 0 bases and J lost 1; bases outside the gene matches: 11. The CDR3 is 18 residues long. Germline lookup yields CDR1 SGHRS and CDR2 YFSETQ.

The chain joins TRBV19 to TRBJ2-3; D may be TRBD1 (6 bases). Germline V lookup: CDR1 LNHDA, CDR2 SQIVND (reference sequence). The CDR3 sequence is 15 residues long. The V end was cut by 1 base, the J end by 4 bases, with 12 bases between. The CDR3 here is CASSIGVRGADTQYF. The CDR3 coding sequence is TGTGCCAGTAGTATAGGAGTCAGGGGTGCAGATACGCAGTATTTT.

This clone was picked up one time. This chain uses TRBV6-4 with TRBJ1-6; maybe TRBD1 (5 bases). The germline gives CDR1 MRHNA, CDR2 SNTAGT. The CDR3 covers 14 residues. Trimming pared 3 bases from V and 9 bases from J, leaving 12 bases between. CDR3: CASSETLGLSPLHF. The CDR3 DNA reads as TGTGCCAGCAGTGAGACGTTGGGACTTTCACCCCTCCACTTT.

This chain uses TRBV6-5 with TRBJ2-2; a weak D match, TRBD1 (6 bases). CDR1 MNHEY and CDR2 SVGAGI come from the germline V gene. V was clipped by 7 bases and J by 7 bases, with 13 bases between them. This CDR3 has 13 amino acids. The CDR3 here is CASIRTVGGELFF. DNA for the CDR3: TGTGCCAGCATCCGGACAGTCGGCGGGGAGCTGTTTTTT.

The chain has TRBV7-9 and TRBJ1-4, with TRBD1 matching 7 bases. The trim removed 4 bases at V and 5 bases at J, leaving 16 bases unmatched. The CDR3 sequence is 18 residues long. Germline CDR1 SEHNR, CDR2 FQNEAQ (reference sequence). In nucleotides, the CDR3 is TGTGCCAGCAGCTCCCGGCTTGGGGGACAGACTAAAAATGAAAAACTGTTTTTT. It specifies CASSSRLGGQTKNEKLFF.

J is TRBJ1-1 and V is TRBV19, with D tentatively TRBD1 (5 bases). Germline-derived CDR1 and CDR2 are LNHDA and SQIVND (reference sequence). The CDR3 extends over 14 amino acids. V was shortened by 3 bases and J by 2 bases, with 10 bases between the two germline ends. CDR3 protein: CASSIAGSNTEAFF. The DNA for the CDR3 is TGTGCCAGTAGTATCGCAGGGTCCAACACTGAAGCTTTCTTT.

The rearrangement links TRBV5-6 to TRBJ1-2; weak D call: TRBD1 (5 bases). CDR1 SGHDT and CDR2 YYEEEE come from the germline V gene. The CDR3 is 14 amino acids. V gave up 5 bases and J gave up 0 bases, with 11 bases separating them. CDR3 amino acids: CASRASGTNYGYTF. The CDR3 DNA follows: TGTGCCAGCAGGGCCTCAGGGACTAACTATGGCTACACCTTC.

This clone was counted once. The chain carries TRBV12-3 or TRBV12-4 and TRBJ2-3; TRBD2 is a possible D gene (6 bases). V was trimmed by 3 bases and J by 8 bases, leaving 9 bases between them. CDR3 length equals 12 residues. CDR3 sequence (DNA): TGTGCCAGCAGTTTTTTGGGAGGTACGCAGTATTTT. This translates into CASSFLGGTQYF.

This clone was recorded only once. This chain uses TRBV5-4 with TRBJ2-7; TRBD2 agrees at 9 bases. The V gene end was trimmed by 1 base and the J gene end by 3 bases; junction bases not matched to a gene: 2. The CDR3 extends over 14 amino acids. CDR1 and CDR2 (germline): SGHNT, YYREEE (reference sequence). CDR3 nucleotide sequence: TGTGCCAGCAGCTTGAGTAGCGGGGGCTACGAGCAGTACTTC. It specifies CASSLSSGGYEQYF.

This chain uses TRBV19 with TRBJ1-2; tentative D call: TRBD1 (6 bases). V was pared by 6 bases and J by 0 bases, with 14 bases between. CDR3 size: 15 residues. Germline V gene data show CDR1 as LNHDA and CDR2 as SQIVND (reference sequence). CDR3 loop: CASSPIPGANYGYTF. The CDR3 DNA is TGTGCCAGTAGCCCAATCCCAGGGGCTAACTATGGCTACACCTTC.

This clone was detected only once. This sequence joins TRBV18 and TRBJ2-2, with TRBD1 matching 8 bases. V lost 2 bases and J lost 8; bases outside the gene matches: 13. The CDR3 is 17 residues long. Germline V CDR1 and CDR2: KGHSH, LQKENI. The CDR3 spells CASSPGSGDRGSGELFF. The CDR3 bases are TGTGCCAGCTCACCAGGCTCCGGAGACAGGGGTTCTGGGGAGCTGTTTTTT. Full variable domain (outside the CDR3, taken from reference TRBV18 and TRBJ2-2): NAGVMQNPRHLVRRRGQEARLRCSPMKGHSHVYWYRQLPEEGLKFMVYLQKENIIDESGMPKERFSAEFPKEGPSILRIQQVVRGDSAAYFCASSPGSGDRGSGELFFGEGSRLTVL.

The rearrangement links TRBV28 to TRBJ1-1, with D hard to call. The CDR3 spans 15 residues. Trimming left V 3 bases short and J 7 bases short, with 18 bases between. CDR1 MDHEN and CDR2 SYDVKM come from the germline V gene. CDR3 DNA: TGTGCCAGCAGTTTTCGTGAGGGAATTTCTAATGAAGCTTTCTTT. Translating gives CASSFREGISNEAFF.

V gene TRBV5-1 combines with J gene TRBJ1-2; 7 bases map to TRBD1. The germline CDR1 and CDR2 sequences are SGHRS and YFSETQ. J was trimmed by 3 bases and V by 4 bases; bases with no gene match: 6. CDR3 length equals 14 residues. The DNA of the CDR3 is TGCGCCAGCAGCCAAACCAGGGGGGACTATGGCTACACCTTC. The encoded protein is CASSQTRGDYGYTF.

The genes are TRBV19 and TRBJ2-7; perhaps TRBD1 as D (6 bases). V lost 4 bases to trimming and J lost 0 bases, with 10 bases between them. Germline V gives CDR1 LNHDA, CDR2 SQIVND (reference sequence). The CDR3 sequence is 14 residues long. The CDR3 DNA is TGTGCCAGTAGTAAAAGGACAGACTCCTACGAGCAGTACTTC. As protein: CASSKRTDSYEQYF.

The chain has TRBV7-2 and TRBJ2-3; TRBD2 matches 12 bases. The CDR3 runs 19 residues. Trimming took 0 bases from V and 0 from J; bases not matched to a gene: 7. The germline V gene has CDR1 SGHTA and CDR2 FQGNSA. For the CDR3, the DNA is TGTGCCAGCAGCTTAGCTATTGGACTAGCGGGACTTAGCACAGATACGCAGTATTTT. As protein: CASSLAIGLAGLSTDTQYF.